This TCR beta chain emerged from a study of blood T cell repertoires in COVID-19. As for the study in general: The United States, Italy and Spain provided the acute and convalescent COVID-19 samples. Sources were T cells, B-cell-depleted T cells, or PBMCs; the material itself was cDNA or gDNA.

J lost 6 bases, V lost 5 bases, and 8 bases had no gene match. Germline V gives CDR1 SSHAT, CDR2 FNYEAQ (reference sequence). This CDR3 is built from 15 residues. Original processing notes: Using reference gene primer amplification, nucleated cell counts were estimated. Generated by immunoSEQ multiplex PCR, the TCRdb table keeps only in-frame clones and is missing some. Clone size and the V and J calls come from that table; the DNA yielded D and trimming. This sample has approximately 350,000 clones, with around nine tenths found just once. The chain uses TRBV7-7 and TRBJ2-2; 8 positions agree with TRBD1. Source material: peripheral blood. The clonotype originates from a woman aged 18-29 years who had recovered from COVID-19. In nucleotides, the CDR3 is TGTGCCAGCAGCCCCCTGGACAGGGTCCCCGGGGAGCTGTTTTTT. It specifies CASSPLDRVPGELFF. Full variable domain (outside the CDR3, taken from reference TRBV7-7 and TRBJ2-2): GAGVSQSPRYKVTKRGQDVTLRCDPISSHATLYWYQQALGQGPEFLTYFNYEAQPDKSGLPSDRFSAERPEGSISTLTIQRTEQRDSAMYRCASSPLDRVPGELFFGEGSRLTVL.